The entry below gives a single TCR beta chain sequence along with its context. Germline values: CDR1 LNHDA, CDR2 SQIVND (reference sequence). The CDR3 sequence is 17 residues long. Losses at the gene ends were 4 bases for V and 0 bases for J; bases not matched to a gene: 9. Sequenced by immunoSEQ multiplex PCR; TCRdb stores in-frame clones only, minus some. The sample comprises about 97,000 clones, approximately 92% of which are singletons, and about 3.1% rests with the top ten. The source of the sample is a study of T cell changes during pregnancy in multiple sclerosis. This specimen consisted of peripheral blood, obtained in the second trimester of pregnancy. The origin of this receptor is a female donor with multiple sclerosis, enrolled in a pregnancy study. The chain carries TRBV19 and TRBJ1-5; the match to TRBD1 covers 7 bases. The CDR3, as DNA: TGTGCCAGTAGTACGACAGGGACGGGGTATAGCAATCAGCCCCAGCATTTT. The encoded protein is CASSTTGTGYSNQPQHF.